This TCR beta chain is from a study of long-term antiretroviral therapy in people with HIV (dated by TCRdb to 2021 to 2024). Regarding the study in general: The earliest samples were collected approximately a decade before the 2015 WHO recommendation for immediate ART, a period when ART was typically delayed until CD4 counts fell. No cross-contamination during QIAcube processing was shown when test extractions of a monoclonal T-cell line were performed alongside 25 to 35 polyclonal samples. Eleven of the 30 participants with HIV were female. A retrospective serial study tested whether ART initiation and durable HIV suppression were associated with changes in peripheral blood TRB repertoire composition and diversity. A total of roughly 200 cryopreserved PBMC samples were contributed to the cohort by 30 adults with confirmed HIV infection, with samples collected serially over a mean of roughly six years (range 1-12). Study-wide conclusions, independent of this receptor: Since PBMC availability was limited, sequencing covered only the TCR beta chain, with no alpha chain pairing. HIV repertoires had narrower CDR3 length ranges than controls, and the network structure suggested an antigen-experienced repertoire that shifted only slightly toward naive after ART. A significant increase in TRB diversity was found to be associated with ART initiation, although TRB diversity was observed to remain significantly below that of transplant donor controls even after long-term ART. Inferences about post-ART repertoire changes are limited because no data were available on ART adherence, viral resistance or therapy changes. Samples dated from the mid-2000s to the late 2010s, and the ART regimens used may be less effective than current ones. Because pre-ART samples had limited cell numbers, profiling was done on unsorted PBMC rather than on sorted CD4+ and CD8+ T cells. Expanded TRB clones identified before ART initiation dominated the repertoire across all time points, though the dominance fluctuated and decreased in many PLHIV after ART.

Via the germline V gene, CDR1 is SGDLS and CDR2 YYNGEE. V is pared back by 0 bases and J by 5 bases, with 6 bases lying between the germline termini. Its CDR3 holds 13 amino acids, cysteine through phenylalanine. Kept here is only the CDR3 DNA, which spans 39 bases and is read in frame from base 1. A note on this clone: Its specific antigen is unknown. Base quality data are lacking; no much larger clone is found one base away.

The immunoSEQ hsTCRB v3.0 assay was used at survey level resolution to sequence the TRB variable region. TRB sequencing targeted a depth of about 40,000-55,000 T-cell genomes per sample. TRB libraries were pooled and sequenced on an Illumina MiSeq using a v3 150-cycle kit. Per the original workflow: Repertoire analysis ran in R within a reproducible Nextflow workflow covering QC, data transformation and analysis. Custom analyses were implemented in LymphoSeq2, an R package for AIRR-Seq data exploration. After excluding a few samples that yielded fewer than 5000 total TRB sequences, approximately 170 HIV repertoires remained for analysis. Among the approximately 200 retained HIV repertoires, some 60 were collected before ART initiation and under 150 after ART initiation. Repertoires were downsampled to 5000 TRB nucleotide sequences, with summary statistics averaged over 100 downsampling iterations. The analysis kept only TRB sequences whose CDR3 regions were at least seven amino acids long. Diversity was assessed using a clonality score derived from Shannon entropy and using the Gini coefficient. Repertoire networks linked the top 5000 CDR3 amino acid sequences whenever two sequences differed by an edit distance of one. For TRB CDR3 amino acid sequences, GLIPH2 was used to predict antigen specificity groups and MHC restriction. Known CMV, EBV, HIV or tissue antigen associations were flagged by matching CDR3 amino acid sequences against VDJdb and McPAS-TCR. Pre-ART, post-ART and control groups were compared with Wilcoxon signed-rank tests and Holm-Bonferroni correction. TCRdb took over this immuneACCESS table, retaining in-frame rearrangements with V and J assigned. Such tables are incomplete; in checked studies, under half of the missing clones stem from an unresolved V gene, and the remainder is unexplained. The V and J calls and the clone size are those of that table, but D and trimming were determined from the DNA. Here the sample has 35,000 to 40,000 clones; around 75% occur a single time. Clones ranked in the top ten supply around 5% of the sample.

Inclusion was restricted to participants for whom at least one PBMC sample before ART initiation and at least two post-ART samples were available. All participants with HIV were treated in the United States of America. Before DNA extraction, cryopreserved samples of about 0.95-11 million PBMC were thawed and washed. At the time of the earliest PBMC sample, participants with HIV were aged between 23 and 54 years. PBMC samples were contributed by each participant from 1-4 timepoints before ART initiation and 2-8 timepoints after ART initiation, with a median of 7 samples. For every participant, serial HIV viral load, CD4+ T-cell count, ART history and demographic data were obtained. Using a Qiagen kit on a QIAcube, genomic DNA was extracted from unsorted PBMC, with samples processed in batches of 12.

The receptor's source is a young man with HIV. The chain employs TRBV9 and TRBJ2-1, with no confident D gene call. Sequenced material: unsorted PBMCs, taken 1.5 years after starting antiretroviral therapy. The DNA is TGTGCCAGCAGCGTAGGAGGTAACAATGAGCAGTTCTTC. Translated, it reads CASSVGGNNEQFF.